This T cell receptor (beta chain) is drawn from a study of cytomegalovirus exposure and HLA in healthy donors (dated by TCRdb to 2016 to 2017). Background on the whole study: In an earlier analysis of several hundred of the donors, roughly 300 Gb of sequence data and 90 million to 130 million unique TCR beta sequences from 150 million to 200 million T cells were reported. Of the roughly 400 genotyped donors, approximately 80% fell in the genetic ancestry cluster associated with self-reported Caucasian donors. Besides the first cohort of roughly 640 subjects, a separate validation cohort made up of roughly 120 different subjects was used. About 310 gigabases of sequencing data and roughly 90 million unique TCR sequences were included in an early release covering 500 to 750 HLA-typed donors. The study aimed to test whether signatures of past pathogen exposure could be identified by cataloging public T cell receptors. Typing coverage differed by locus: A, B, C, DRB1 and DQB1 were typed in roughly 629-630 donors, DQA1 in about 500, DPA1 in approximately 600, and DPB1 in 450 to 490. All discovery cohort repertoires had been generated on a single sequencing platform. To predict cytomegalovirus infection status, the study combined high-throughput TCR immunosequencing, statistical association of individual TCRs with disease status, and machine learning. A later analysis re-analyzed previously published TCR beta repertoires from about 600 donors and added high-resolution HLA genotyping to study TCR occurrence patterns. A few DR-DQ haplotypes were treated as single units for association and clustering because of strong linkage in the cohort. An earlier analysis of around 580 of the donors used high-throughput TCR beta sequencing to judge whether each TCR beta V gene segment behaved as functional or pseudogenic. Across roughly 420 genotyped donors of the cohort, an average of roughly 250,000 unique TCR beta nucleotide sequences per donor were sequenced, and approximately 19% of those sequences were non-productive. Donor age, sex, ethnicity and CMV serostatus were collected together with the repertoire data. Both class I and class II loci were covered by HLA typing, at four-digit resolution. A later genetic analysis used genome-wide SNP genotypes for 398 of the 666 donors, treating that subset as a discovery cohort. The T cell repertoires of 700 or so subjects were profiled by immunosequencing and related to cytomegalovirus serostatus. The later analysis used no new phenotypic data to find candidate immune exposures, relying instead on TCR beta sequences and their occurrence across donors.

In total, approximately 610 healthy bone marrow donors made up the cohort. At the time of sampling, all cohort members were nominally healthy, though unrecorded immune exposures were likely present. The donor tested CMV seronegative, placing the donor among the 350 to 400 seronegative members of the cohort. A peripheral blood sample was collected from each donor, and TCR beta sequencing was performed on peripheral blood mononuclear cells. The Qiagen DNeasy Blood Extraction Kit was used to extract genomic DNA from the blood cell samples. The method was the immunoSEQ multiplex PCR assay. For the multiplex PCR, a mixture combining 60 forward primers for TCR Vbeta segments and 13 reverse primers for TCR Jbeta segments was used. Amplification of the CDR3 region of rearranged TCR beta genes was performed with a multiplex PCR assay on genomic DNA. Amplified TCR beta libraries were sequenced as 87-base-pair reads on the Illumina HiSeq System. In the authors' own workflow: A later analysis tallied roughly 76 million unique TCR beta chains across the 550 to 850 repertoires, and about 12 million of those chains were shared by two or more donors. To remove PCR and sequencing errors, raw reads were error-corrected and collapsed into unique sequences using a nearest-neighbor algorithm that merged closely related sequences. Alignment of CDR3 sequences to IMGT reference sequences was used to assign V, D and J gene segments. For a sequence to be retained, a match of at least six nucleotides to both a V gene segment and a J gene segment was required. Rearrangements were classified as productive when the CDR3 lacked stop codons and remained in frame with V and J, and all other rearrangements were classified as non-productive. Following IMGT convention, CDR3 was defined as the stretch from the second conserved V-encoded cysteine to the conserved J-encoded phenylalanine. Sequences without an unambiguous match to a single V gene segment were excluded from the earlier analysis of about 600 of the donors. In an earlier analysis of some 590 of the donors, a V segment was called functional when productive rearrangements were above 56.7%, and segregating when the standard deviation between donors exceeded 5%. A statistical classification framework was built for diagnosing cytomegalovirus status from the catalog of TCR beta chain sequences. A later analysis assigned V and J genes by comparing TCR nucleotide sequences with IMGT/GENE-DB human TR gene sequences. The TCRdist pipeline was used in a later analysis to assign CDR3 sequences and most-parsimonious VDJ recombination scenarios. In a later analysis, every TCR beta chain was defined by the combination of its CDR3 amino acid sequence and its V-gene family, and reads without a unique V-gene family were dropped. A later analysis removed 592 highly shared, low-generation-probability nucleotide sequences to deal with suspected cross-contamination and a sequencing artifact. In a later analysis, a clonal expansion index for each public chain was calculated from normalized within-repertoire ranks of inferred template counts. In a later analysis, generation probabilities were computed with a VDJ recombination model fitted to out-of-frame rearrangements, and the resulting probabilities were checked against IGoR. In a later analysis, TCR-TCR, TCR-HLA and TCR-CMV co-occurrence was scored with hypergeometric tests, and a repertoire-size bias correction was applied to TCR pairs. False discovery rates were estimated in a later analysis by permuting HLA or CMV assignments 20 times. A later analysis grouped co-occurring TCRs with DBSCAN, adding TCRdist sequence similarity when clustering within HLA-allele-positive subsets. Repertoires with fewer than 30,000 or more than 120,000 public chains, plus five repertoires with anomalous nucleotide sharing, were excluded from co-occurrence clustering. The source is immuneACCESS, and TCRdb retained only in-frame sequences with V and J called. Part of the clones is not carried over; for the studies checked, unresolved V genes explain less than half of this, and the remainder is unexplained. Clone size and the V and J calls come from that table; the DNA yielded D and trimming. Across this sample there are some 96,000 clones, with around 77% seen only once. The ten largest clonotypes hold roughly 8% of the sample.

On the study overall, not on this receptor specifically: In a later analysis, several top co-occurrence clusters were reported to appear linked to parvovirus B19, influenza, CMV and Epstein-Barr virus. Specific HLA alleles were associated with some 15,000 TCR beta sequences at a false discovery rate of 0.05 in a later analysis. Some IMGT-functional V segments, including TRBV6-2 and TRBV6-3, could not be told apart with the 87-base-pair reads, so those segments were excluded. Strong co-occurrence of HLA alleles, especially DR and DQ, made assigning TCR associations to individual alleles difficult. A group of highly shared sequence variants was considered likely to be a technical artifact of the sequencing pipeline. Compared with equally common non-associated chains, HLA-associated TCR beta chains in a later analysis were more clonally expanded and had lower generation probabilities. Most CMV-associated TCR beta chains appeared to be HLA-restricted in a later analysis, and the HLA associations seemed to be driven largely by CMV exposure. A further reported finding was that TCR beta sequences accurately predicted the HLA-A and HLA-B alleles for most subjects in the first cohort. In an earlier analysis of about 600 of the donors, most TCR beta V segments appeared in productive rearrangements about 87% or about 30% of the time, broadly matching IMGT annotations. A few of the identified cytomegalovirus-associated TCR beta chains were confirmed in vitro to be specific for cytomegalovirus antigens. The only immune exposure information available for the cohort was CMV serostatus. Correlated functional status among segregating V segments might reflect linkage disequilibrium, but an unknown experimental factor could not be ruled out. In a later genetic analysis, fewer N-insertions in productive TCRs were reported among donors in an Asian-associated ancestry cluster than the roughly 700-donor mean. In a later analysis, TCR association rates were found to vary across HLA loci, with the most associated TCRs seen for DRB1 alleles and the fewest for HLA-C alleles. In a later genetic analysis, a missense DCLRE1C variant was associated with V-gene and J-gene trimming of TCR beta chains, and the association was replicated in an independent cohort. The study listed 164 TCR beta chains as associated with cytomegalovirus. Because HLA typing was unavailable for some donors at each locus, only the typed subset was used in association tests. The cohort was sequenced for TCR beta chains only, and without alpha or paired-chain data the features that could be detected were limited. Sequencing depth was assumed to be roughly uniform across donors in the presence/absence analyses, though that assumption may not hold. According to the authors, the approach could potentially be generalized to other disease states and immunological phenotypes. Because counts were too low, seventeen rarely observed V segments, including chromosome 9 orphons, were excluded from the earlier analysis of some 540 of the donors. Most TCR sequences were observed very rarely across donors, whereas some public TCRs were present in many individuals. The classifier was reported to diagnose cytomegalovirus status with high specificity and sensitivity in both the original and validation cohorts.

Note on this clone: Which antigen it targets is not known. No much larger clone exists at a distance of one base, and base qualities are not known.

Via the germline V gene (reference sequence), CDR1 is LNHDA and CDR2 SQIVND. V and J are trimmed by 3 bases and 8 bases, and the gene matches miss 11 bases of the junction. Reading from cysteine to phenylalanine, the CDR3 counts 16 amino acids. The entry retains the CDR3 DNA only, 48 bases that are in frame from base 1. The sample comprised PBMCs. The rearranged segments are TRBV19 and TRBJ1-4; 8 middle bases align to TRBD1. The sequence came from a female donor in good health and CMV-seronegative. The nucleotides are TGTGCCAGTAGTATTTACTCCGGACAGGGAAGCGAAAAACTGTTTTTT. It specifies CASSIYSGQGSEKLFF.